The 13 T cell receptor beta chains given below trace back to one sample, sequenced in a study of human T cells and chemical hapten exposure. TCRdb fed the RACE reads into MiXCR, producing one record per CDR3 protein. The data hold a few hundred thousand distinct CDR3 sequences, with around 7.3% observed a single time. Indicated time point: pre-sensitization, week 0. Indicated treatment: therapeutic diphenylcyclopropenone sensitization with weekly scalp DPC. The sample consisted of whole blood, taken in connection with sensitization to the hapten diphenylcyclopropenone (DPC). The receptors were sampled from a young man with alopecia areata. Some clones in this sample may be carry-over from other donors' samples.

The rearrangement joins TRBV5-6 to TRBJ1-4; D not resolved. Trimming shortened V by 3 bases and J by 7 bases, and 10 bases separated the two germline ends. Germline lookup yields CDR1 SGHDT and CDR2 YYEEEE. The CDR3 extends over 13 amino acids. In DNA, the CDR3 is TGTGCCAGCAGCTCGCGGTATGGTGAAAAACTGTTTTTT. Amino acids: CASSSRYGEKLFF.

This chain uses TRBV10-2 with TRBJ2-3; 7 bases fit TRBD1. CDR1 and CDR2 from the germline V gene are WSHSY and SAAADI. CDR3 length equals 16 residues. V shed 6 bases and J 3 bases; nucleotides not matched to a gene: 12. The CDR3 sequence: CASSRDRAGFTDTQYF. For the CDR3, the DNA is TGCGCCAGCAGCCGCGACAGGGCGGGCTTTACAGATACGCAGTATTTT.

This clonotype appeared many times. The chain has TRBV7-2 and TRBJ2-3; D ambiguous. The V gene lost 1 base and the J gene lost 3 bases, with 14 bases spanning the gap. CDR1 SGHTA and CDR2 FQGNSA come from the germline V gene. CDR3 length equals 16 residues. CDR3 region: CASSLVPDPGTDTQYF. In DNA, the CDR3 is TGTGCCAGCAGCTTAGTTCCGGACCCCGGTACAGATACGCAGTATTTT.

The J gene is TRBJ1-2, the V gene TRBV27; TRBD1 is a possible D gene (5 bases). Looked up from germline, CDR1 is MNHEY and CDR2 is SMNVEV (reference sequence). CDR3 length: 15 residues. V dropped 5 bases and J dropped 8 bases, with 21 bases sitting between them. The CDR3 spells CASSLTGAPSWGYTF. CDR3 in DNA: TGTGCCAGCAGTCTAACAGGCGCTCCCAGCTGGGGCTACACCTTC.

The gene calls are TRBV5-1 and TRBJ2-4, with D possibly TRBD1 on 6 matching bases. The V and J ends lost 0 bases and 7 bases respectively, with 11 bases between them. The CDR3 runs 14 residues. Germline V lookup: CDR1 SGHRS, CDR2 YFSETQ. This CDR3 reads CASSLAGVANIQYF. DNA of the CDR3: TGCGCCAGCAGCTTGGCAGGGGTTGCGAACATTCAGTACTTC. The full variable domain, its missing parts supplied by reference TRBV5-1 and TRBJ2-4, is KAGVTQTPRYLIKTRGQQVTLSCSPISGHRSVSWYQQTPGQGLQFLFEYFSETQRNKGNFPGRFSGRQFSNSRSEMNVSTLELGDSALYLCASSLAGVANIQYFGAGTRLSVL.

The J gene is TRBJ1-3, the V gene TRBV10-3; TRBD1 agrees at 8 bases. The J segment lost 1 base and the V segment lost 5 bases, leaving 4 bases of the junction unmatched. Germline assignment: CDR1 ENHRY and CDR2 SYGVKD. The CDR3 runs to 15 residues. The CDR3 loop is CAISPDRASGNTIYF. The DNA for the CDR3 is TGTGCCATCAGTCCGGACAGGGCTTCTGGAAACACCATATATTTT.

This clonotype has a handful of counts. The chain uses TRBV20-1 and TRBJ2-3; 9 nucleotides agree with TRBD2. In germline, CDR1 is DFQATT, CDR2 SNEGSKA (reference sequence). V gave up 3 bases and J gave up 1 base; unmatched junction bases: 5. This CDR3 region has 15 residues. The CDR3 DNA follows: TGCAGTGCTAGCCTAACTAGCGGGCGCACAGATACGCAGTATTTT. This gives the protein CSASLTSGRTDTQYF.

V gene TRBV6-5 combines with J gene TRBJ2-5; D is unresolved. The germline gives CDR1 MNHEY, CDR2 SVGAGI. This CDR3 is 17 amino acids long. Trimming shortened V by 4 bases and J by 2 bases, and 20 bases separated the two germline ends. The CDR3 sequence: CASSSRHAGRLQETQYF. The CDR3, as DNA: TGTGCCAGCAGTTCTAGACATGCAGGACGCTTACAAGAGACCCAGTACTTC.

V and J are TRBV6-1 and TRBJ1-5, with TRBD1 identical over 9 bases. CDR3 length: 14 amino acids. V was pared by 8 bases and J by 4 bases, with 6 bases of the junction left unmatched. The germline CDR1 and CDR2 sequences are MNHNS and SASEGT. This CDR3 reads CASVRDRVNQPQHF. DNA for the CDR3: TGTGCCAGCGTTCGGGACAGGGTAAATCAGCCCCAGCATTTT.

This clonotype turned up a few times. The V gene is TRBV11-2, the J gene TRBJ2-5; D not resolved. CDR3 length equals 15 residues. V lost 3 bases, J lost 0 bases, and 11 bases lay in between. Germline CDR1 is SGHAT and CDR2 is FQNNGV. The CDR3 DNA reads TGTGCCAGCAGCTTCTACAACATGTACCAAGAGACCCAGTACTTC. Translating gives CASSFYNMYQETQYF.

This clonotype was seen only a few times. The CDR3 region is CASSLGQQYNEQFF. The CDR3 bases are TGCGCCAGCAGCTTGGGGCAGCAGTACAATGAGCAGTTCTTC. The chain joins TRBV5-1 to TRBJ2-1; no clear D. Trimming took 0 bases from V and 4 from J, leaving 8 bases between them. This CDR3 has 14 residues. Germline V lookup: CDR1 SGHRS, CDR2 YFSETQ.

This rearrangement joins TRBV29-1 to TRBJ2-5; D gene ambiguous. Per the germline V gene, CDR1 is SQVTM and CDR2 is ANQGSEA. The CDR3 loop spans 15 amino acids. Trimming stripped 1 base from V and 0 bases from J, with 12 bases between. CDR3 coding DNA: TGCAGCGTTGAAGGGGCAGGAACGTACCAAGAGACCCAGTACTTC. It specifies CSVEGAGTYQETQYF.

CDR3 in amino acids: CATRELAGGHEYF. The CDR3, as DNA: TGTGCCACCAGAGAACTAGCGGGGGGGCATGAGTATTTT. The chain combines TRBV15 with TRBJ2-3; TRBD2 matches 13 bases. CDR3 size: 13 residues. Looked up from germline, CDR1 is LNHNV and CDR2 is YYDKDF (reference sequence). The V gene end was trimmed by 6 bases and the J gene end by 13 bases; junction bases not matched to a gene: 7. Full variable domain (outside the CDR3, taken from reference TRBV15 and TRBJ2-3): DAMVIQNPRYQVTQFGKPVTLSCSQTLNHNVMYWYQQKSSQAPKLLFHYYDKDFNNEADTPDNFQSRRPNTSFCFLDIRSPGLGDTAMYLCATRELAGGHEYFGPGTRLTVL.